This TCR beta chain was documented in a study of read filtering for tumor transcriptome and immune sequencing (TCRdb year 2020). Regarding the research as a whole: The cohort consisted of approximately 17 male and around 15 female patients, with a mean age of about 70 years and an age range of about 45 to 90. By revised international staging, 8 or 9 patients were R-ISS I, approximately 15 were R-ISS II and over 5 were R-ISS III. After DNase treatment, whole-transcriptome libraries were prepared with the TruSeq RNA Access Library Prep Kit. Per sample, about 4.05 to 10.27 million TCR-region mapped reads were obtained with IR-seq, compared with only roughly 80 to 1,300 with RNA-seq. Using the same bone marrow samples, the study compared TCR repertoires obtained by targeted immune repertoire sequencing with those obtained by bulk whole-transcriptome sequencing. A main aim was a read-filtering strategy for immune repertoire data, specifically whether clonotypes supported by a single read should be removed.

At least ten counts were recorded for this clonotype. Its antigen is still unknown. No qualities accompany the bases; no much larger clone lies one base away. The paper's findings and limits, for the study overall: Single-read clonotypes made up 80% to 90% of clonotypes but only about 4% of total reads in IR-seq, compared with around 71% of clonotypes and 35% to 55% of reads in RNA-seq. The sorted CD138-negative fraction was a mixed bone marrow immune population, not purified T cells. The correlation between IR-seq and RNA-seq shared clonotype proportions was increased by removal of single-read clonotypes. Clonotypes were captured by IR-seq at much higher depth and more reliably than by RNA-seq, and smaller IR-seq throughput was sufficient for identification of most shared clonotypes.

The Immunoverse kit was used to build TCR libraries from around 420 ng RNA, with molecular barcoded adaptors covering alpha/delta and beta/gamma chains. TCR library preparation used the same RNA that went into transcriptome sequencing. Sequencing of TCR libraries was carried out on an Illumina HiSeq 4000 with 2 x 150 cycles. The study's own analysis went as follows. With MiXCR, TCR reads were aligned to human V, D, J and C references and assembled into CDR3 clonotypes, with quality filtering and error correction included. The tcR package in R was used for analysis of clonotype counts and gene usage diversity. For inspection of raw mapping reads, RNA-seq reads were mapped by STAR aligner version 2.5.3a onto GRCh37 of the human genome. To test how sequencing depth affected the clonotypes detected, IR-seq fastq files were randomly downsampled with Seqtk 1.3. TCRdb reprocessed the public reads (quality trimming at Q25 with fastp, clone calling with MiXCR) and kept in-frame beta chains. Every entry covers one CDR3 protein and lists the most common genes and DNA from its rows. The V and J calls were not made by the authors but by TCRdb's processing. For this sample the table gives some 22,000 distinct CDR3 sequences, of which roughly an eighth were detected only once. The ten largest clones add up to around 66% of the sample.

The CDR3 measures 16 amino acids from cysteine to phenylalanine. The entry retains the CDR3 DNA only, 48 bases that are in frame from base 1. The germline V gene provides CDR1 MGHRA and CDR2 YSYEKL. V is reduced by 0 bases and J by 5 bases, leaving a spacing of 16 bases between them. Bone marrow was sampled from every patient at the time of active disease. Bone marrow mononuclear cells were isolated by Ficoll-Hypaque density gradient centrifugation. To remove myeloma plasma cells, the cells were labeled with CD138 magnetic microbeads on a MACS separator, and CD138-negative cells were then collected by negative selection. Purity of the isolated cells was checked by flow cytometry on an Attune NxT using CD138 antibodies. Total RNA was extracted with TRIzol reagent and quantified with a NanoDrop spectrophotometer. Paired RNA-seq and IR-seq were performed on each patient's CD138-negative bone marrow sample.

This TCR derives from a donor aged 40 or older with multiple myeloma. Sequenced material: a population of CD138-negative cells sorted from bone marrow. Taken with the paper, the label for cell subset or site translates to: bone marrow mononuclear cells depleted of CD138+ plasma/myeloma cells by negative magnetic selection. The chain is encoded by TRBV4-1 joined to TRBJ2-5; the D gene is perhaps TRBD2, from 6 matching bases. In nucleotides, the sequence is TGCGCCAGCAGCCAAGATTTGGACAACCGGGGGGAGACCCAGTACTTC. Its product reads: CASSQDLDNRGETQYF.